This T cell receptor beta chain was sequenced in a study of T cells in Graves' hyperthyroidism and ophthalmopathy. RNA transcripts gave rise to amplified TCR beta CDR3 regions. The HTBI primer set served for first-round RT-PCR of the TCR CDR3. TCRdb redid the calling of the multiplex PCR reads with MiXCR, one entry per CDR3 protein. The sample carries 350,000 to 500,000 distinct CDR3 sequences, approximately 13% recorded once. Germline V gives CDR1 DFQATT, CDR2 SNEGSKA (reference sequence). V gave up 0 bases and J gave up 13 bases, with 15 bases separating them. There are 12 residues in the CDR3. This clonotype was detected only a few times. Each 10 ml fresh peripheral blood draw supplied the PBMCs.

V usage is TRBV20-1 and J usage is TRBJ1-1; possible D gene TRBD1, 5 bases. The source of this sequence is a young woman with Graves' hyperthyroidism. What was sequenced was blood. The CDR3 reads CSARDMGQKVFF. Here the CDR3 DNA reads TGCAGTGCTAGAGATATGGGGCAGAAAGTTTTCTTT.